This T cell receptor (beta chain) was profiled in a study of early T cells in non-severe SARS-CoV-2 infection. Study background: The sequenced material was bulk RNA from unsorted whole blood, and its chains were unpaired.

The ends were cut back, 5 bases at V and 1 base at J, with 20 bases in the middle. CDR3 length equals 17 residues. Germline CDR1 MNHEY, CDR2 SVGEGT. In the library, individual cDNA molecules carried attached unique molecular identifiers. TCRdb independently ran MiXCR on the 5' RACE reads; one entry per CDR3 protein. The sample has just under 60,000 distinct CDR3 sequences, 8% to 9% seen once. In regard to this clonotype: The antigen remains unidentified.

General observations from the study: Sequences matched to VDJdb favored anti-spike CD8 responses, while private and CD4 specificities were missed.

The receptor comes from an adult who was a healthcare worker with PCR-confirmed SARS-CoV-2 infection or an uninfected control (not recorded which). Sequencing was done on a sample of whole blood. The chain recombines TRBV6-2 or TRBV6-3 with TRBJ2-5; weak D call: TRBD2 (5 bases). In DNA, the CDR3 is TGTGCCAGCAGTGAACGACTCGCCAGCGGACTCCAAGAGACCCAGTACTTC. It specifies CASSERLASGLQETQYF.